The rows below give T cell receptor beta chains drawn from one sample of a study of Ad26.COV2.S vaccination and SARS-CoV-2 variants. Some clones are missing from TCRdb's copy, which holds only in-frame ones; the method was immunoSEQ multiplex PCR. The sample lists nearly 400,000 clones; around 91% were seen once. Source: peripheral blood, taken in a trial of Ad26.COV2.S vaccine versus placebo. These receptors were obtained from a person between 18 and 65 years old who received the Ad26.COV2.S COVID-19 vaccine or a placebo. The CDR3 runs from the conserved cysteine through the conserved F or W. D genes are given only for firm matches. Size is stated for part of the rows, as once, few or many counts, or as a class when the clone is expanded.

len	abundance	d_gene	v_gene	j_gene	CDR3aa	CDR3nt
16	.	TRBD2	TRBV4-2	TRBJ2-1	CASSQDGAGGNNEQFF	TGTGCCAGCAGCCAAGATGGGGCGGGAGGCAACAATGAGCAGTTCTTC
14	few	.	TRBV28	TRBJ2-7	CASSFPGVSYEQYF	TGTGCCAGCAGTTTTCCAGGGGTCTCCTACGAGCAGTACTTC
15	medium-sized	.	TRBV6-1	TRBJ2-7	CASSEEAGSSYEQYF	TGTGCCAGCAGTGAAGAGGCAGGGAGCTCCTACGAGCAGTACTTC
15	.	.	TRBV6-1	TRBJ1-3	CASSDQGSSGNTIYF	TGTGCCAGCAGTGACCAGGGAAGCTCTGGAAACACCATATATTTT
12	.	.	TRBV29-1	TRBJ2-5	CSVVENQETQYF	TGCAGCGTTGTTGAGAACCAAGAGACCCAGTACTTC
15	once	.	TRBV19	TRBJ1-2	CASSINRQGLNGYTF	TGTGCCAGTAGTATAAATCGCCAGGGGCTGAATGGCTACACCTTC
14	.	.	TRBV9	TRBJ2-7	CASSARDLGYEQYF	TGTGCCAGCAGCGCCCGGGACCTCGGCTACGAGCAGTACTTC
17	.	.	TRBV5-6	TRBJ2-6	CASSHRGLPSGANVLTF	TGTGCCAGCAGCCATAGGGGTCTACCTTCTGGGGCCAACGTCCTGACTTTC
14	.	.	TRBV30	TRBJ1-4	CAWSQDMEGEKLFF	TGTGCCTGGAGTCAGGACATGGAAGGTGAAAAACTGTTTTTT
14	.	.	TRBV29-1	TRBJ2-6	CSVEAGPGANVLTF	TGCAGCGTTGAAGCAGGGCCTGGGGCCAACGTCCTGACTTTC
16	.	TRBD1	TRBV19	TRBJ2-3	CASTQPQGAGTDTQYF	TGTGCCAGTACTCAACCCCAGGGGGCGGGCACAGATACGCAGTATTTT
13	.	.	TRBV30	TRBJ1-1	CAWSVRRDTEAFF	TGTGCCTGGAGTGTCCGGCGGGACACTGAAGCTTTCTTT
15	few	.	TRBV2	TRBJ1-5	CASRQGSHSNQPQHF	TGTGCCAGCAGGCAGGGTAGCCATAGCAATCAGCCCCAGCATTTT
18	.	TRBD2	TRBV29-1	TRBJ2-3	CSATGGGTRDFPTDTQYF	TGCAGCGCTACTGGGGGAGGGACGAGGGACTTCCCCACAGATACGCAGTATTTT
18	.	TRBD1	TRBV25-1	TRBJ2-3	CASSEIWSGTGPGDTQYF	TGTGCCAGCAGTGAAATTTGGTCCGGGACAGGCCCTGGGGATACGCAGTATTTT
15	.	.	TRBV10-3	TRBJ1-5	CAISESRQGNQPQHF	TGTGCCATCAGTGAGTCGAGACAGGGCAATCAGCCCCAGCATTTT
15	.	TRBD1	TRBV28	TRBJ1-1	CASSFPGQGGTEAFF	TGTGCCAGCAGTTTCCCGGGACAGGGAGGCACTGAAGCTTTCTTT
15	.	TRBD1	TRBV2	TRBJ2-3	CASSRQGSNTDTQYF	TGTGCCAGCAGTCGACAGGGCAGCAACACAGATACGCAGTATTTT
14	.	.	TRBV3-1/TRBV3-2	TRBJ1-5	CASSHLGSNQPQHF	TGTGCCAGCAGCCACTTGGGGAGCAATCAGCCCCAGCATTTT
16	.	.	TRBV10-1	TRBJ2-7	CASSESIGVGPYEQYF	TGCGCCAGCAGTGAGTCAATCGGGGTAGGCCCCTACGAGCAGTACTTC
14	.	TRBD1	TRBV28	TRBJ1-2	CASRRTGNGQGYTF	TGTGCCAGCAGGCGGACAGGGAATGGACAGGGCTACACCTTC
11	.	.	TRBV20-1	TRBJ2-3	CSARSTDTQYF	TGCAGTGCTCGTAGCACAGATACGCAGTATTTT